This TCR beta chain was documented in a study of metastatic and nonmetastatic thyroid tumors. About the research overall: From malignant and benign thyroid patients, repertoires in blood and in tumor or nodule tissue were compared.

Study conclusions and caveats: Significantly greater TCR beta diversity was reportedly found in malignant thyroid tumors than in benign nodules (in blood and tumor).

As for this clone: No antigen is known for it.

V was cut by 2 bases and J by 8 bases, with 10 bases left in between. The CDR3 contains 14 residues. Germline values: CDR1 SEHNR, CDR2 FQNEAQ (reference sequence). Original processing methods: The study's classifier, a distant-metastasis tool for papillary thyroid cancer, was built using CDR3 differences across clinicopathological groups. TCRdb re-analyzed the PCR reads through MiXCR. For this entry, the V and J calls and clone size follow TCRdb and not the study's own pipeline. The sample carries just over 30,000 clones, around 20% recorded once. There were no patients who had received any treatment before thyroid surgery.

V usage is TRBV7-9 and J usage is TRBJ1-6, with D unclear. Sequencing input: blood. This sequence originates from a female donor with papillary thyroid cancer or a benign thyroid nodule (not recorded which). Some clones in this sample may be carry-over from other donors' samples. CDR3 bases: TGTGCCAGCAGCTTATCACAGTATCATTCACCCCTCCACTTT. This gives the protein CASSLSQYHSPLHF.